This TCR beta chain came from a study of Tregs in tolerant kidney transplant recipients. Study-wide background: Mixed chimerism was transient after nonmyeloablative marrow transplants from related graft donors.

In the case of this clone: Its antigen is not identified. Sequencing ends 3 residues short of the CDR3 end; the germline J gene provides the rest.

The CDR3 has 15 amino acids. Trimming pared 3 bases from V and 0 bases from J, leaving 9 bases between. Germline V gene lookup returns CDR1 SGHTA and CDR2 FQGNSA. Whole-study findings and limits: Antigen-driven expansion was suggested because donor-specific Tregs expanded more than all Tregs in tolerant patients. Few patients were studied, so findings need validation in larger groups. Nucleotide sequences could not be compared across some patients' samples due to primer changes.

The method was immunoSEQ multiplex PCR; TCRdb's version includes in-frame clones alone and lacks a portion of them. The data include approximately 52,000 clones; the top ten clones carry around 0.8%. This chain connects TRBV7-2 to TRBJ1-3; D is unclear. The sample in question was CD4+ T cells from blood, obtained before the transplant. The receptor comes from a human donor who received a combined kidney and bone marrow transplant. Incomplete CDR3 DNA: TGTGCCAGCAGCTTCCTACAGCTCTCTGGAAACACC. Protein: CASSFLQLSGNT. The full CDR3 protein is CASSFLQLSGNTIYF.